These 22 T cell receptor beta chains originate from one sample sequenced in a study of PD-1 blockade in classical Hodgkin lymphoma. Each patient's relapse followed autologous stem cell transplantation, and brentuximab vedotin exposure varied. Measured with immunoSEQ multiplex PCR; TCRdb has only the in-frame clones, and not every one. The table has fewer than 20,000 clones, more than 70% seen once. The sequencing used peripheral blood mononuclear cells (PBMCs), collected at baseline. These receptors originate from a human donor with classical Hodgkin lymphoma.

This clone came up once. The chain has TRBV12-5 and TRBJ1-1; D is undetermined. Trimming took off 3 bases at V and 0 bases at J, with 8 bases between the two ends. Germline V CDR1 and CDR2: LGHNT, FRNRAP. This CDR3 has 14 amino acids. The DNA of the CDR3 is TGTGCTAGTGGTTTCGATGGGGTGAACACTGAAGCTTTCTTT. This translates into CASGFDGVNTEAFF.

The chain joins TRBV18 to TRBJ1-2, with 7 nucleotides matching TRBD1. The germline CDR1 and CDR2 sequences are KGHSH and LQKENI. CDR3 length: 15 residues. J was trimmed by 3 bases and V by 8 bases; bases with no gene match: 12. CDR3 nucleotides: TGTGCCAGCCAAATAGGGACAGTAAGAGACTATGGCTACACCTTC. It is translated as CASQIGTVRDYGYTF.

V usage is TRBV25-1 and J usage is TRBJ2-7, with D unclear. Germline V lookup: CDR1 MGHDK, CDR2 SYGVNS. The CDR3 runs 14 residues. The V gene lost 0 bases and the J gene lost 2 bases, with 8 bases spanning the gap. CDR3 DNA sequence: TGTGCCAGCAGTGAATATTCAGAGACCTACGAGCAGTACTTC. This translates into CASSEYSETYEQYF.

The chain employs TRBV6-5 and TRBJ2-3, with TRBD2 matching over 11 bases. CDR1 and CDR2 (germline): MNHEY, SVGAGI. The V gene end was trimmed by 5 bases and the J gene end by 9 bases; junction bases not matched to a gene: 7. This CDR3 comprises 14 residues. CDR3 protein: CASSLGLAGATQYF. The CDR3 DNA is TGTGCCAGCAGTCTCGGACTAGCGGGTGCCACGCAGTATTTT.

By share, this clone ranks as medium-sized. The rearrangement links TRBV4-3 to TRBJ2-7; 9 nucleotides agree with TRBD1. CDR3 size: 13 residues. Germline assignment: CDR1 LGHNA and CDR2 YSLEER. The ends lost 4 bases at V and 4 bases at J; junction bases unmatched: 2. DNA of the CDR3: TGCGCCAGCAGCCCGGACAGGGGATACGAGCAGTACTTC. It yields the protein CASSPDRGYEQYF.

This clone was observed a few times. The V and J genes are TRBV5-1 and TRBJ1-1, with unresolved D. CDR1 is SGHRS and CDR2 is YFSETQ in the germline V gene. Trimming removed 4 bases at V and 4 bases at J, with 8 bases between. CDR3 length: 12 residues. In DNA, the CDR3 is TGCGCCAGCAGCCAAGCGGGCACTGAAGCTTTCTTT. Encoded protein: CASSQAGTEAFF.

The chain is built from TRBV29-1 and TRBJ1-2; TRBD1 agrees at 10 bases. Per germline, CDR1 SQVTM and CDR2 ANQGSEA. The CDR3 has 13 amino acids. With V trimmed by 7 bases and J by 1 base, 3 bases remained unmatched. CDR3 region: CSGGQGDNYGYTF. CDR3 sequence (DNA): TGCAGCGGCGGACAGGGGGATAACTATGGCTACACCTTC.

The chain has TRBV6-1 and TRBJ1-4; D might be TRBD1 (5 bases). The ends were cut back, 4 bases at V and 3 bases at J, with 15 bases in the middle. Germline loops: CDR1 MNHNS, CDR2 SASEGT. This CDR3 region has 16 residues. The CDR3 protein is CASSGQNWRANEKLFF. In DNA form, the CDR3 reads TGTGCCAGCAGTGGACAGAACTGGCGAGCTAATGAAAAACTGTTTTTT.

This rearrangement joins TRBV5-4 to TRBJ2-3; possibly TRBD1 for D (6 bases). Trimming shortened V by 0 bases and J by 4 bases, and 9 bases separated the two germline ends. The CDR3 covers 14 residues. Germline CDR1 reads SGHNT; CDR2 reads YYREEE (reference sequence). This chain's CDR3 is CASSLDRVADTQYF. CDR3 sequence (DNA): TGTGCCAGCAGCTTGGACAGGGTCGCAGATACGCAGTATTTT.

The chain links TRBV19 to TRBJ1-5; perhaps TRBD1 as D (6 bases). Germline V gene lookup returns CDR1 LNHDA and CDR2 SQIVND (reference sequence). CDR3 length equals 16 residues. CDR3 amino acids: CASSKIGGTGNQPQHF. DNA of the CDR3: TGTGCTTCGTCCAAGATAGGGGGAACGGGCAATCAGCCCCAGCATTTT.

V gene TRBV25-1 combines with J gene TRBJ1-6; D remains ambiguous. This CDR3 spans 13 amino acids. The germline V gene encodes CDR1 MGHDK and CDR2 SYGVNS. The V end lost 3 bases, the J end lost 7 bases, and 7 bases lay between the germline ends. The CDR3 reads CASSDPHNSPLHF. The CDR3, as DNA: TGTGCCAGCAGTGACCCACACAATTCACCCCTCCACTTT.

The gene calls are TRBV6-1 and TRBJ1-4, with D perhaps TRBD1 (6 bases). Germline V CDR1 and CDR2: MNHNS, SASEGT. CDR3 length: 16 amino acids. V was cut by 4 bases and J by 2 bases, with 14 bases left in between. The CDR3 nucleotides are TGTGCCAGCAGTGTGAGTGGGGGCTCCACTAATGAAAAACTGTTTTTT. This codes for CASSVSGGSTNEKLFF.

The V gene is TRBV5-1, the J gene TRBJ2-7; TRBD1 is a possible D gene (6 bases). The CDR3 length is 13 residues. Germline-derived CDR1 and CDR2 are SGHRS and YFSETQ. The germline V and J ends were trimmed by 4 bases and 3 bases, with 11 bases remaining between them. The DNA of the CDR3 is TGCGCCAGCAGCCCGACAGGATTCTACGAGCAGTACTTC. Encoded protein: CASSPTGFYEQYF.

The chain couples TRBV18 to TRBJ1-5; D remains unclear. The CDR3 sequence is 15 residues long. Trimming took off 1 base at V and 0 bases at J, with 7 bases between the two ends. Looked up from germline, CDR1 is KGHSH and CDR2 is LQKENI. CDR3: CASSPQQSSNQPQHF. The CDR3 DNA follows: TGTGCCAGCTCACCACAGCAAAGTAGCAATCAGCCCCAGCATTTT.

The chain employs TRBV7-2 and TRBJ2-1, with TRBD2 identical over 12 bases. Germline trimming cut 5 bases from V and 4 bases from J; bases unmatched to any gene: 6. Germline CDR1 SGHTA, CDR2 FQGNSA. There are 16 residues in the CDR3. CDR3 amino acids: CASSPSGRAAYNEQFF. The DNA of the CDR3 is TGTGCCAGCAGCCCTAGCGGGAGGGCCGCGTACAATGAGCAGTTCTTC. Variable domain in full (rest from reference TRBV7-2 and TRBJ2-1): GAGVSQSPSNKVTEKGKDVELRCDPISGHTALYWYRQSLGQGLEFLIYFQGNSAPDKSGLPSDRFSAERTGGSVSTLTIQRTQQEDSAVYLCASSPSGRAAYNEQFFGPGTRLTVL.

This clone has a handful of counts. The chain carries TRBV30 and TRBJ2-7; a possible D gene is TRBD2 (5 bases). The length of the CDR3 is 11 residues. With 4 bases removed from V and 5 bases from J, the gap between germline ends came to 9 bases. Germline CDR1 GTSNPN, CDR2 SVGIG (reference sequence). CDR3 region: CAWTSGNEQYF. The CDR3 nucleotides read TGTGCCTGGACATCGGGGAACGAGCAGTACTTC.

Judged by abundance, this clone is medium-sized (0.01 to 0.1%). The chain employs TRBV6-6 and TRBJ2-7; maybe TRBD1 (5 bases). Trimming pared 3 bases from V and 1 base from J, leaving 10 bases between. CDR3 length equals 14 residues. Germline V gene data show CDR1 as MNHNY and CDR2 as SVGAGI (reference sequence). The CDR3: CASSYGRQSYEQYF. The CDR3 DNA reads as TGTGCCAGCAGTTATGGGCGACAGTCCTACGAGCAGTACTTC.

The chain recombines TRBV27 with TRBJ2-3; D is uncertain. The CDR3 runs to 13 residues. V was pared by 2 bases and J by 8 bases, with 11 bases between. Germline V gives CDR1 MNHEY, CDR2 SMNVEV (reference sequence). CDR3 in amino acids: CASSLQLSPTQYF. In nucleotides, the CDR3 is TGTGCCAGCAGTTTACAACTAAGTCCTACGCAGTATTTT.

The V call is TRBV5-1, the J call TRBJ1-3, with D unclear. This CDR3 comprises 16 residues. Trimming removed 0 bases from V and 0 bases from J, with 10 bases in between. Germline loops: CDR1 SGHRS, CDR2 YFSETQ. CDR3 loop: CASSLGSDHSGNTIYF. In nucleotides, the CDR3 is TGCGCCAGCAGCTTGGGCTCCGACCACTCTGGAAACACCATATATTTT.

CDR3: CASSLQQGNTEAFF. CDR3 nucleotide sequence: TGTGCCAGCAGCCTACAACAGGGCAACACTGAAGCTTTCTTT. The genes are TRBV11-2 and TRBJ1-1, with a weak D call TRBD1 (6 bases). Deletions cut 5 bases from V and 2 bases from J, with 12 bases between. CDR1 and CDR2 (germline): SGHAT, FQNNGV. The CDR3 covers 14 residues.

This clone has just one count. V gene TRBV7-3 combines with J gene TRBJ2-2; the D gene is possibly TRBD2 (6 bases). Germline V CDR1 and CDR2: SGHTA, FQGTGA. V gave up 10 bases and J gave up 1 base, with 16 bases separating them. The CDR3 has 15 residues. CDR3 nucleotide sequence: TGTGCCAACTACGGGCTAGCGAGGAACACCGGGGAGCTGTTTTTT. The encoded protein is CANYGLARNTGELFF.

The V call is TRBV13, the J call TRBJ2-2; D is undetermined. Germline CDR1 and CDR2: PRHDT and FYEKMQ (reference sequence). This CDR3 is 14 amino acids long. This CDR3 reads CASKDGRGTGELFF. CDR3 coding DNA: TGTGCTTCCAAGGACGGCCGCGGTACCGGGGAGCTGTTTTTT.